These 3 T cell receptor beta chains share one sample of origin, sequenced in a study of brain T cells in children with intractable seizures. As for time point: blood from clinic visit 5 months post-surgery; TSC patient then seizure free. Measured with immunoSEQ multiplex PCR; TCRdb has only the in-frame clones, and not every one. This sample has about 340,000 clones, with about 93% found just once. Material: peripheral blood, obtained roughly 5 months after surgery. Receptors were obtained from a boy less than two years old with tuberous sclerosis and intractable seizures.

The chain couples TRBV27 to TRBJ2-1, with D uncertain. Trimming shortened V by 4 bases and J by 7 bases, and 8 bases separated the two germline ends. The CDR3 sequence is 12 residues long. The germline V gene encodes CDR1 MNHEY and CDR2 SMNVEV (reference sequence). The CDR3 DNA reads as TGTGCCAGCAGTTCCGGCCTTAATGAGCAGTTCTTC. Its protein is CASSSGLNEQFF.

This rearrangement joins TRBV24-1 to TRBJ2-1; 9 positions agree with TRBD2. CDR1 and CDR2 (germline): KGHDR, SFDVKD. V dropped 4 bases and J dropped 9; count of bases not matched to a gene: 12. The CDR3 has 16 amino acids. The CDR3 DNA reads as TGTGCCACCAGTGAGACGTCAGTTGGGACTAGCTTTGAGCAGTTCTTC. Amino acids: CATSETSVGTSFEQFF.

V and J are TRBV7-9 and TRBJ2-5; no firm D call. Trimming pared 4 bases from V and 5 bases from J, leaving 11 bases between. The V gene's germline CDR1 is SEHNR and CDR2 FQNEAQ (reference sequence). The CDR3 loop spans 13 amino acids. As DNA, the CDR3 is TGTGCCAGCAGCTCAACCTGGAGCGAGACCCAGTACTTC. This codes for CASSSTWSETQYF.